The entry below gives a single T cell receptor beta chain sequence along with its context. V was clipped by 4 bases and J by 7 bases, with 15 bases between them. This CDR3 has 15 amino acids. The germline gives CDR1 SGHNT, CDR2 YYREEE (reference sequence). The source of the sample is a study of monozygotic twins with cystic fibrosis. The protocol was immunoSEQ multiplex PCR, while the TCRdb copy is restricted to in-frame clones and leaves out a portion. In the table there are roughly 10,000 clones, just over 99% of which are singletons. This TCR came from a man younger than 30 with cystic fibrosis. The rearrangement uses TRBV5-4 and TRBJ1-6; tentatively, D is TRBD1 (5 bases). The sequencing input was blood. The CDR3 DNA reads TGTGCCAGCAGCCCCCCGGAGGGGTCGAATTCACCCCTCCACTTT. It yields the protein CASSPPEGSNSPLHF. Together with reference TRBV5-4 and TRBJ1-6, the CDR3 gives the full variable domain: ETGVTQSPTHLIKTRGQQVTLRCSSQSGHNTVSWYQQALGQGPQFIFQYYREEENGRGNFPPRFSGLQFPNYSSELNVNALELDDSALYLCASSPPEGSNSPLHFGNGTRLTVT.